The TCR beta chain under discussion was sequenced for a study of regulatory T cells in long-lasting Graves disease. Overall study findings and caveats: TRBV28, TRBJ1-2 and TRBJ2-5 were segments that persistent disease favored. Newly diagnosed Graves' patients had higher TCR diversity than persistent ones.

There are 12 residues in the CDR3. Trimming removed 4 bases at V and 2 bases at J, with 5 bases between. Time point given: persistent/refractory GD, antithyroid drugs over 5 years with positive TRAb. The TCR library was made from RNA extracted from PBMCs. This clonotype was recorded many times. Its specificity is not known. The authors built TCR beta libraries using iRepertoire HTBI primers and Arm-PCR of CDR3 regions. TCRdb itself ran the multiplex PCR reads through MiXCR, one entry per CDR3 protein. The sample carries fewer than 450,000 distinct CDR3 sequences, 20% to 25% recorded once. The receptor's source is a female donor with Graves disease. The chain is built from TRBV12-3 or TRBV12-4 and TRBJ1-2, with no clear D. The sample was peripheral blood mononuclear cells (PBMCs), taken when the disease was refractory, from a patient treated with antithyroid drugs. The CDR3 DNA sequence: TGTGCCAGCAGTTACACCAACTATGGCTACACCTTC. The encoded protein is CASSYTNYGYTF.